What follows are 28 T cell receptor beta chains derived from one specimen sequenced in a study of patients and donors after allogeneic stem cell transplantation. TCRdb ran MiXCR on the RT-PCR reads and lists one entry per CDR3 protein. The repertoire has about 90,000 distinct CDR3 sequences, about 48% of them found once; the top ten carry roughly three fifths. Sequenced material: blood, either unsorted or a sorted T cell fraction (not recorded which). These receptors all stem from a human donor who was either an allogeneic HSCT recipient or a stem cell or donor lymphocyte infusion donor (not recorded which). It is not recorded whose cells these are; they may come from a transplant donor.

This clonotype was detected a few times. This chain links TRBV4-3 with TRBJ1-1; D unclear. Germline values: CDR1 LGHNA, CDR2 YSLEER. Trimming removed 3 bases at V and 5 bases at J, with 16 bases between. This CDR3 comprises 15 residues. The CDR3 bases are TGCGCCAGCAGCCAGGAGGGAGGAAGGCGGACTGAAGCTTTCTTT. As protein: CASSQEGGRRTEAFF.

The chain carries TRBV28 and TRBJ2-4, with D possibly matching TRBD2 (7 bases). This CDR3 has 17 amino acids. V lost 7 bases to trimming and J lost 0 bases, with 19 bases between them. The germline gives CDR1 MDHEN, CDR2 SYDVKM. The CDR3 DNA follows: TGTGCCAGCAACCCGGGGGGCCGTCAATTAGCCAAAAACATTCAGTACTTC. Translation gives CASNPGGRQLAKNIQYF.

The chain combines TRBV21-1 with TRBJ2-3; no check of the table's D call, TRBD1, against the DNA was made. TRBV21-1 is a pseudogene. There are 15 residues in the CDR3. This CDR3 is CASSNTGSKTDTQYF. The CDR3 nucleotides are TGTGCCAGCAGCAATACCGGGAGCAAGACAGATACGCAGTATTTT.

The chain carries TRBV6-2 or TRBV6-3 and TRBJ1-5; weak D call: TRBD1 (5 bases). CDR3 length equals 14 residues. V dropped 7 bases and J dropped 5 bases, with 15 bases sitting between them. Germline V lookup: CDR1 MNHEY, CDR2 SVGEGT. The CDR3 sequence: CASTLRGSYQPQHF. CDR3 nucleotide sequence: TGTGCCAGCACCCTCCGGGGCTCTTATCAGCCCCAGCATTTT.

The chain combines TRBV7-2 with TRBJ1-2; 7 positions match TRBD1. V shed 0 bases, J shed 7 bases, and the junction held 5 bases outside the gene matches. The CDR3 has 14 amino acids. CDR1 is SGHTA and CDR2 is FQGNSA in the germline V gene. The chain's CDR3 is CASSLAEQGSGYTF. The CDR3 nucleotides are TGTGCCAGCAGCTTAGCCGAACAGGGGAGTGGCTACACCTTC.

The chain is built from TRBV4-1 and TRBJ1-6; D is perhaps TRBD1 (6 bases). The CDR3 sequence is 16 residues long. CDR1 is MGHRA and CDR2 is YSYEKL in the germline V gene. Trimming took off 4 bases at V and 3 bases at J, with 13 bases between the two ends. The CDR3 coding sequence is TGCGCCAGCAGCCGAGAGGACAGCTACTATAATTCACCCCTCCACTTT. It yields the protein CASSREDSYYNSPLHF.

J is TRBJ2-2 and V is TRBV3-1; 8 positions agree with TRBD2. The CDR3 runs to 18 residues. The germline V gene has CDR1 LGHDT and CDR2 YNNKEL (reference sequence). V gave up 1 base and J gave up 0 bases; unmatched junction bases: 7. DNA for the CDR3: TGTGCCAGCAGCCAAGGGGGCGGGAGGTACGCGAACACCGGGGAGCTGTTTTTT. It encodes CASSQGGGRYANTGELFF. The full variable domain, completed using reference TRBV3-1 and TRBJ2-2, is DTAVSQTPKYLVTQMGNDKSIKCEQNLGHDTMYWYKQDSKKFLKIMFSYNNKELIINETVPNRFSPKSPDKAHLNLHINSLELGDSAVYFCASSQGGGRYANTGELFFGEGSRLTVL.

This clonotype has a handful of counts. The V gene is TRBV9, the J gene TRBJ1-6, with TRBD1 identical over 7 bases. CDR3 length: 15 amino acids. The germline V gene encodes CDR1 SGDLS and CDR2 YYNGEE. Trimming removed 3 bases from V and 6 bases from J; junction bases left unmatched: 6. As DNA, the CDR3 is TGTGCCAGCAGCGCGATGACAGGGCCTAATTCACCCCTCCACTTT. Translation: CASSAMTGPNSPLHF.

This clonotype showed up just once. At one of its ends the junction is not consistent with the germline gene, which may arise from a read error. This rearrangement joins TRBV7-2 to TRBJ1-3, with a possible D match to TRBD1 (5 bases). Germline V gives CDR1 SGHTA, CDR2 FQGNSA. The CDR3 runs to 15 residues. For the CDR3, the DNA is TGTGCCAGCAGCTTAGGGAGGGGCGCTGGAAACACCATATATTTC. This codes for CASSLGRGAGNTIYF.

The rearrangement uses TRBV20-1 and TRBJ1-2, with 8 bases matching TRBD1. CDR1 is DFQATT and CDR2 is SNEGSKA in the germline V gene (reference sequence). There are 14 residues in the CDR3. Unmatched junction bases numbered 7, after V lost 1 base and J lost 6 bases. The CDR3: CSARVSGGAHGYTF. Here the CDR3 DNA reads TGCAGTGCTAGAGTCTCAGGGGGCGCCCATGGCTACACCTTC.

This clonotype was recorded a few times. The chain couples TRBV12-3 or TRBV12-4 to TRBJ1-4, with 10 bases that match TRBD1. Losses at the gene ends were 8 bases for V and 4 bases for J; bases not matched to a gene: 7. This CDR3 spans 15 amino acids. DNA for the CDR3: TGTGCCAGCCGGGACAGGGGTCCGTTTAATGAAAAACTGTTTTTT. Its translation: CASRDRGPFNEKLFF.

The CDR3 coding sequence is TGTGCCAGCAGCCCTATGACAGGGTTCAGAACTGAAGCTTTCTTT. Protein sequence: CASSPMTGFRTEAFF. The gene calls are TRBV11-2 and TRBJ1-1, with 7 bases aligning to TRBD1. CDR1 is SGHAT and CDR2 is FQNNGV in the germline V gene. V gave up 5 bases and J gave up 5 bases; unmatched junction bases: 11. The CDR3 runs to 15 residues.

This clonotype was recorded many times. The chain has TRBV27 and TRBJ2-3; 11 bases align to TRBD2. CDR1 is MNHEY and CDR2 is SMNVEV in the germline V gene (reference sequence). The J segment lost 6 bases and the V segment lost 3 bases, leaving 8 bases of the junction unmatched. This CDR3 is built from 16 residues. The CDR3 DNA follows: TGTGCCAGCAGTTTGGATAGCGGGAGGGCCGTGGATACGCAGTATTTT. Translation: CASSLDSGRAVDTQYF.

This rearrangement joins TRBV7-2 to TRBJ1-1; the D gene is possibly TRBD1 (5 bases). There are 14 residues in the CDR3. Germline V gene data show CDR1 as SGHTA and CDR2 as FQGNSA. Trimming took 0 bases from V and 5 from J, leaving 10 bases between them. The chain's CDR3 is CASSLAGVETEAFF. In DNA, the CDR3 is TGTGCCAGCAGCTTAGCAGGGGTTGAAACTGAAGCTTTCTTT.

In its sample, this clonotype was seen a few times. V and J are TRBV29-1 and TRBJ1-1; 8 bases match TRBD1. This CDR3 comprises 14 residues. J gave up 7 bases and V 1 base, and 8 bases lay outside the gene matches. Per germline, CDR1 SQVTM and CDR2 ANQGSEA. The CDR3 loop reads CSVEVGTGLGEAFF. Written as DNA, the CDR3 is TGCAGCGTTGAAGTAGGGACAGGACTTGGTGAAGCTTTCTTT.

J is TRBJ2-7 and V is TRBV24-1, with 7 bases lining up with TRBD1. Looked up from germline, CDR1 is KGHDR and CDR2 is SFDVKD. Trimming took 9 bases from V and 2 from J; bases not matched to a gene: 3. The CDR3 has 12 amino acids. As DNA, the CDR3 is TGTGCCACCGGGACAGACACCTACGAGCAGTACTTC. It translates to CATGTDTYEQYF.

The J gene is TRBJ1-5, the V gene TRBV7-3; D might be TRBD1 (5 bases). This CDR3 has 13 amino acids. The germline gives CDR1 SGHTA, CDR2 FQGTGA. Trimming took off 8 bases at V and 0 bases at J, with 8 bases between the two ends. The CDR3 loop is CASATDSNQPQHF. The DNA of the CDR3 is TGTGCCAGCGCGACAGATAGCAATCAGCCCCAGCATTTT. The whole variable domain, remainder taken from reference TRBV7-3 and TRBJ1-5, is GAGVSQTPSNKVTEKGKYVELRCDPISGHTALYWYRQSLGQGPEFLIYFQGTGAADDSGLPNDRFFAVRPEGSVSTLKIQRTERGDSAVYLCASATDSNQPQHFGDGTRLSIL.

The chain has TRBV25-1 and TRBJ2-7; 10 nucleotides match TRBD1. The germline V gene encodes CDR1 MGHDK and CDR2 SYGVNS. The CDR3 sequence is 15 residues long. With 1 base clipped from V and 3 bases from J, the junction kept 3 bases outside the gene matches. The CDR3 DNA is TGTGCCAGCAGTGAATTCCGGGACAGGGGCTACGAGCAGTACTTC. Protein sequence: CASSEFRDRGYEQYF.

The chain joins TRBV12-3 or TRBV12-4 to TRBJ1-4; possibly TRBD1 for D (6 bases). CDR3 size: 13 residues. V dropped 9 bases and J dropped 3 bases, with 11 bases sitting between them. CDR3 DNA sequence: TGTGCCAGTAGGGGGGCGGCTAATGAAAAACTGTTTTTT. Translating gives CASRGAANEKLFF.

The rearrangement links TRBV20-1 to TRBJ2-1; no clear D. Germline loops: CDR1 DFQATT, CDR2 SNEGSKA (reference sequence). The CDR3 has 15 residues. Between the trimmed V and J ends, which lost 0 bases and 1 base, there was a span of 10 bases. CDR3 sequence reads: CSARDWRRSYNEQFF. CDR3 nucleotide sequence: TGCAGTGCTAGAGATTGGCGCCGATCCTACAATGAGCAGTTCTTC.

The genes are TRBV5-1 and TRBJ1-2; D possibly corresponds to TRBD1 (6 bases). The V and J ends lost 2 bases and 8 bases respectively, with 10 bases between them. Germline V gene sequence: CDR1 SGHRS, CDR2 YFSETQ. The CDR3 loop spans 12 amino acids. CDR3 nucleotide sequence: TGCGCCAGCAGCTTACAGGGAGAGGGCTACACCTTC. This gives the protein CASSLQGEGYTF.

The chain recombines TRBV10-3 with TRBJ1-1; TRBD1 matches at 7 bases. V lost 6 bases, J lost 1 base, and 2 bases stayed unmatched. CDR1 is ENHRY, CDR2 SYGVKD, per germline. The CDR3 has 13 amino acids. In nucleotides, the CDR3 is TGTGCCATCAGGGGACAGTCGAACACTGAAGCTTTCTTT. The encoded protein is CAIRGQSNTEAFF.

This chain uses TRBV5-1 with TRBJ1-1, with D unclear. The CDR3 loop spans 13 amino acids. Germline V CDR1 and CDR2: SGHRS, YFSETQ. V shed 0 bases and J shed 11 bases, with 14 bases lying between them. This chain's CDR3 is CASSLEDGLVAFF. The CDR3 region has the DNA TGCGCCAGCAGCTTGGAGGACGGCCTGGTTGCTTTCTTT.

The chain has TRBV10-3 and TRBJ2-2; weak D call: TRBD2 (5 bases). V was trimmed by 6 bases and J by 2 bases, leaving 7 bases between them. The CDR3 has 13 amino acids. The germline CDR1 and CDR2 sequences are ENHRY and SYGVKD. The CDR3 reads CAISRENTGELFF. CDR3 in DNA: TGTGCCATCAGCCGGGAAAACACCGGGGAGCTGTTTTTT.

J is TRBJ1-5 and V is TRBV21-1; the table's TRBD1 call for D was not verified on the DNA. TRBV21-1 is classified as a pseudogene. The CDR3 totals 16 residues. CDR3 coding DNA: TGTGCCAGCAGCAATTTCGAGGACAGGGCGGATCAGCCCCAGCATTTT. This translates into CASSNFEDRADQPQHF.

The chain carries TRBV27 and TRBJ1-4; TRBD1 agrees at 7 bases. Losses at the gene ends were 10 bases for V and 8 bases for J; bases not matched to a gene: 16. The germline gives CDR1 MNHEY, CDR2 SMNVEV (reference sequence). This CDR3 comprises 15 residues. The CDR3 DNA reads TGTGCCAAAAGGCGACCTGACAGGGTATCCGAAAAACTGTTTTTT. Translated: CAKRRPDRVSEKLFF.

This clonotype appeared a few times. The rearrangement links TRBV12-3 or TRBV12-4 to TRBJ1-2; unclear D gene. V was cut by 3 bases and J by 7 bases, with 12 bases left in between. The CDR3 covers 13 residues. The CDR3 loop is CASSFEGSGGYTF. The CDR3 coding sequence is TGTGCCAGCAGTTTTGAGGGAAGTGGTGGCTACACCTTC.

The V gene is TRBV29-1, the J gene TRBJ2-7; D perhaps matches TRBD1 (5 bases). CDR3 length: 15 amino acids. The V and J ends lost 0 bases and 3 bases respectively, with 15 bases between them. Germline assignment: CDR1 SQVTM and CDR2 ANQGSEA. The CDR3 loop reads CSVEDQAQGGYEQYF. CDR3 DNA: TGCAGCGTTGAAGATCAAGCCCAGGGCGGCTACGAGCAGTACTTC.